What follows are 7 T cell receptor beta chains derived from one specimen sequenced in a study of lymphopenia after photon versus proton radiotherapy. Measured with immunoSEQ multiplex PCR; TCRdb has only the in-frame clones, and not every one. The sample includes about 160,000 clones, 80% to 90% of them seen just once. The sequencing here drew on peripheral blood, taken from a patient treated with photon-based radiotherapy. The source is a man aged 45-65 years with gastric cancer.

V gene TRBV6-1 combines with J gene TRBJ2-1, with 7 positions matching TRBD1. CDR1 MNHNS and CDR2 SASEGT come from the germline V gene. J was trimmed by 0 bases and V by 10 bases; bases with no gene match: 3. CDR3 length: 13 residues. The CDR3 sequence is CATHRGSYNEQFF. In nucleotides, the CDR3 is TGTGCCACCCACAGGGGCTCCTACAATGAGCAGTTCTTC.

The chain uses TRBV19 and TRBJ2-3, with D maybe TRBD1 (6 bases). The CDR3 is 14 residues long. Germline lookup yields CDR1 LNHDA and CDR2 SQIVND (reference sequence). The V end lost 2 bases, the J end lost 4 bases, and 10 bases lay between the germline ends. CDR3 sequence: CASSIRGWADTQYF. DNA for the CDR3: TGTGCCAGTAGTATAAGGGGGTGGGCAGATACGCAGTATTTT.

This clone appeared a few times. The chain has TRBV28 and TRBJ1-5, with D unresolved. CDR3 length: 15 residues. V was pared by 5 bases and J by 9 bases, with 20 bases between. Germline-derived CDR1 and CDR2 are MDHEN and SYDVKM. CDR3 region: CASSSPSAPPGPQHF. The CDR3 DNA reads as TGTGCCAGCAGTAGCCCGTCGGCCCCTCCAGGGCCCCAGCATTTT.

This clone was found once. The rearrangement links TRBV4-1 to TRBJ1-1, with D unresolved. There are 13 residues in the CDR3. Trimming removed 0 bases at V and 1 base at J, with 3 bases between. Per germline, CDR1 MGHRA and CDR2 YSYEKL. The CDR3 nucleotides read TGCGCCAGCAGCCAAGATGGGAACACTGAAGCTTTCTTT. Protein product: CASSQDGNTEAFF.

J is TRBJ2-3 and V is TRBV29-1, with D perhaps TRBD1 or TRBD2 (5 bases each). Germline V gene data show CDR1 as SQVTM and CDR2 as ANQGSEA. The V gene lost 1 base and the J gene lost 2 bases, with 19 bases spanning the gap. There are 17 residues in the CDR3. The CDR3 DNA is TGCAGCGTTGAAGTTTTACTCCGGGACGGACCCACAGATACGCAGTATTTT. This gives the protein CSVEVLLRDGPTDTQYF.

This CDR3 reads CASSGLAGDEQYF. The CDR3 DNA is TGTGCCAGCAGCGGGCTAGCGGGAGATGAGCAGTACTTC. The chain couples TRBV27 to TRBJ2-7, with 10 bases identical to TRBD2. CDR1 is MNHEY, CDR2 SMNVEV, per germline (reference sequence). After removal of 6 bases from V and 7 bases from J, the junction contained 6 bases not matched to a gene. The CDR3 is 13 residues long.

In this sample, this clone turned up many times. V gene TRBV11-3 combines with J gene TRBJ2-2; D call uncertain. V lost 4 bases and J lost 5, with 5 bases in between. This CDR3 contains 12 residues. Germline V gene lookup returns CDR1 SGHNT and CDR2 YENEEA. The CDR3 here is CASSSGTGELFF. DNA for the CDR3: TGTGCCAGCAGCTCCGGGACCGGGGAGCTGTTTTTT.